The T cell receptor beta chain described here comes from a study of T-cell memory formation after mild COVID-19. Study overall: Largely donor-specific TCR clusters were found.

The CDR3 consists of 13 residues. Germline lookup yields CDR1 SGHTA and CDR2 FQGTGA. Losses at the gene ends were 4 bases for V and 3 bases for J; bases not matched to a gene: 1. This clonotype appeared many times. One entry per CDR3 protein, called by TCRdb with MiXCR from the 5' RACE reads. The repertoire includes 100,000 to 150,000 distinct CDR3 sequences, approximately 15% of them detected once, and 5.2% sits in the top ten. The TCR was taken from a young man who had mild COVID-19 (a few samples of this study predate the infection). Cell type and time point are not known. This chain joins TRBV7-3 and TRBJ2-3; 7 bases are shared with TRBD1. The sample was PBMCs or a T cell subset sorted from them (not recorded which). Written as DNA, the CDR3 is TGTGCCAGCAGCTCGGGACAGACAGATACGCAGTATTTT. Its translation is CASSSGQTDTQYF.